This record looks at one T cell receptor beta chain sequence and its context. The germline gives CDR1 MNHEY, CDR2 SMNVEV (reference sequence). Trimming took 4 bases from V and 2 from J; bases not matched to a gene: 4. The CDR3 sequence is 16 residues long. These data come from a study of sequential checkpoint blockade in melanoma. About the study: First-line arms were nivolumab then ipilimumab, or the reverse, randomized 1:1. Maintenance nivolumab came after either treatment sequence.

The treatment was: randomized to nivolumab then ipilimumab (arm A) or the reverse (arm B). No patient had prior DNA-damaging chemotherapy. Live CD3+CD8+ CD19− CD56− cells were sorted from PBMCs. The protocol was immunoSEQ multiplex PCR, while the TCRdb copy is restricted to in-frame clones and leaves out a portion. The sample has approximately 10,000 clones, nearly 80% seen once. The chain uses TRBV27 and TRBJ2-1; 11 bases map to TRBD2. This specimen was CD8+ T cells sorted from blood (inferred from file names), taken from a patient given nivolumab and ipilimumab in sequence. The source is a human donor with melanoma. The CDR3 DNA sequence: TGTGCCAGCAGTTCCCGACTAGCGGGACCCTACAATGAGCAGTTCTTC. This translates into CASSSRLAGPYNEQFF.